A single sample gave rise to the 18 T cell receptor beta chains below, sequenced in a study of response to subunit inactivated influenza vaccine listed by TCRdb under 2018. Libraries were prepared through RT-PCR. The sample was run on an Illumina HiSeq 2500. The public reads were reprocessed in TCRdb via fastp at Q25 and MiXCR, keeping in-frame beta chains. Identical CDR3 protein sequences are pooled into one entry, listed with their most common genes and DNA. This sample lists 500,000 to 600,000 distinct CDR3 sequences; about an eighth were detected once. The top ten clones comprise about 12% of the sample. The time point label of this sample denotes: approximately 40 days after influenza vaccine administration. Sample: PBMCs from blood, taken around seven weeks after vaccination. The source of these receptors is a man aged 50-59 years who received an inactivated influenza vaccine. Donor details come from another sample of the same person, matched by shared clones.

This clonotype was seen only a few times. The chain carries TRBV5-1 and TRBJ1-4; D is perhaps TRBD1 (6 bases). Trimming left V 1 base short and J 7 bases short, with 14 bases between. The CDR3 loop spans 15 amino acids. In germline, CDR1 is SGHRS, CDR2 YFSETQ. CDR3 sequence reads: CASSLSQGRGEKLFF. DNA of the CDR3: TGCGCCAGCAGCTTGAGTCAGGGGAGGGGTGAAAAACTGTTTTTT.

This clonotype was picked up many times. This sequence joins TRBV15 and TRBJ2-6; no reliable D call. V was clipped by 1 base and J by 4 bases, with 5 bases between them. The CDR3 has 14 residues. Germline CDR1 is LNHNV and CDR2 is YYDKDF (reference sequence). CDR3 amino acids: CATSRGSGANVLTF. Here the CDR3 DNA reads TGTGCCACCAGCAGAGGATCGGGGGCCAACGTCCTGACTTTC. The variable domain in full, completed from reference TRBV15 and TRBJ2-6, reads DAMVIQNPRYQVTQFGKPVTLSCSQTLNHNVMYWYQQKSSQAPKLLFHYYDKDFNNEADTPDNFQSRRPNTSFCFLDIRSPGLGDTAMYLCATSRGSGANVLTFGAGSRLTVL.

This clonotype was detected only a few times. This chain connects TRBV20-1 to TRBJ2-5; D may be TRBD2 (6 bases). This CDR3 spans 15 amino acids. CDR1 and CDR2 from the germline V gene are DFQATT and SNEGSKA (reference sequence). Trimming cost V 0 bases and J 5 bases, with 16 bases left between them. In nucleotides, the CDR3 is TGCAGTGCTAGAGATCCAATACTACGGGGGGAGACCCAGTACTTC. Translated: CSARDPILRGETQYF.

V is TRBV6-6 and J is TRBJ2-5; no definite D call. The CDR3 length is 13 residues. The V gene lost 5 bases and the J gene lost 2 bases, with 9 bases spanning the gap. In germline, CDR1 is MNHNY, CDR2 SVGAGI (reference sequence). The CDR3: CASSGSDQETQYF. The CDR3 DNA reads TGTGCCAGCAGTGGGTCGGATCAAGAGACCCAGTACTTC.

J is TRBJ2-4 and V is TRBV7-2, with D unclear. Germline V lookup: CDR1 SGHTA, CDR2 FQGNSA. Trimming pared 2 bases from V and 2 bases from J, leaving 13 bases between. CDR3 length: 16 amino acids. The CDR3, as DNA: TGTGCCAGCAGCTTATACGTGGCTTTAACCAAAAACATTCAGTACTTC. It encodes CASSLYVALTKNIQYF.

This clonotype was seen many times. The gene calls are TRBV6-5 and TRBJ2-1, with a weak D call TRBD2 (5 bases). Between the trimmed V and J ends, which lost 2 bases and 5 bases, there was a span of 22 bases. The CDR3 is 18 residues long. Per germline, CDR1 MNHEY and CDR2 SVGAGI. Here the CDR3 DNA reads TGTGCCAGCAGTTACGAATCCTCCCTGCTAGCTTCCCACAATGAGCAGTTCTTC. This encodes CASSYESSLLASHNEQFF.

This sequence joins TRBV10-3 and TRBJ2-3, with 8 bases lining up with TRBD2. Losses at the gene ends were 0 bases for V and 2 bases for J; bases not matched to a gene: 4. Germline V CDR1 and CDR2: ENHRY, SYGVKD. The CDR3 is made up of 16 amino acids. The CDR3 sequence is CAISESNGRATDTQYF. DNA of the CDR3: TGTGCCATCAGTGAGTCGAACGGGAGGGCCACAGATACGCAGTATTTT.

This clonotype was found many times. The rearrangement uses TRBV24-1 and TRBJ1-1; no clear D gene. Trimming removed 1 base at V and 2 bases at J, with 4 bases between. The CDR3 length is 13 residues. Germline V gene sequence: CDR1 KGHDR, CDR2 SFDVKD. In DNA form, the CDR3 reads TGTGCCACCAGTGATTTTCCAAACACTGAAGCTTTCTTT. The encoded protein is CATSDFPNTEAFF.

The rearrangement uses TRBV4-3 and TRBJ2-7; 7 bases fit TRBD2. The CDR3 contains 14 residues. The junction had 4 bases not matched to a gene; V was cut back by 3 bases and J by 2 bases. Germline V lookup: CDR1 LGHNA, CDR2 YSLEER. CDR3 sequence: CASSQGGPPYEQYF. The CDR3 coding sequence is TGCGCCAGCAGCCAGGGAGGGCCGCCCTACGAGCAGTACTTC.

This clonotype has only a few counts. The CDR3 DNA is TGTGCCAGCAGTTACTACGGGACAGGGGGCGCAGGGACTGAAGCTTTCTTT. Its protein is CASSYYGTGGAGTEAFF. The chain uses TRBV6-5 and TRBJ1-1; 12 bases match TRBD1. Germline-derived CDR1 and CDR2 are MNHEY and SVGAGI. The CDR3 totals 17 residues. V shed 1 base, J shed 5 bases, and the junction held 8 bases outside the gene matches.

This clonotype turned up a few times. The gene calls are TRBV7-9 and TRBJ2-1; D call uncertain. The germline CDR1 and CDR2 sequences are SEHNR and FQNEAQ (reference sequence). The CDR3 sequence is 14 residues long. The ends were cut back, 6 bases at V and 2 bases at J, with 11 bases in the middle. The DNA of the CDR3 is TGTGCCAGCAGTCGTGCACCTCCCTACAATGAGCAGTTCTTC. This codes for CASSRAPPYNEQFF.

This clonotype was recorded many times. CDR3 sequence reads: CATSGQRSGRGRVTDTQYF. DNA of the CDR3: TGTGCCACCAGTGGTCAAAGGTCGGGCAGGGGGCGAGTCACAGATACGCAGTATTTT. The rearrangement joins TRBV24-1 to TRBJ2-3; 8 nucleotides agree with TRBD1. V dropped 5 bases and J dropped 2; count of bases not matched to a gene: 17. The CDR3 contains 19 residues. Germline V gene sequence: CDR1 KGHDR, CDR2 SFDVKD.

The table lists this clonotype with a count of one. This chain links TRBV20-1 with TRBJ2-5, with TRBD2 matching 11 bases. Germline-derived CDR1 and CDR2 are DFQATT and SNEGSKA (reference sequence). Trimming removed 6 bases from V and 4 bases from J; junction bases left unmatched: 4. The CDR3 runs 13 residues. In nucleotides, the CDR3 is TGCAGTGCCTCAGGACTAGCGGGAGAGACCCAGTACTTC. This sequence encodes CSASGLAGETQYF.

This clonotype was detected a few times. The V call is TRBV24-1, the J call TRBJ2-5; D is uncertain. The germline V and J ends were trimmed by 1 base and 5 bases, with 7 bases remaining between them. CDR3 size: 13 residues. Looked up from germline, CDR1 is KGHDR and CDR2 is SFDVKD. The CDR3, as DNA: TGTGCCACCAGTGATTTCTTGGGGGAGACCCAGTACTTC. Residues: CATSDFLGETQYF.

The chain links TRBV7-9 to TRBJ2-3, with a tentative D call TRBD2 (6 bases). V was trimmed by 2 bases and J by 6 bases, leaving 12 bases between them. Looked up from germline, CDR1 is SEHNR and CDR2 is FQNEAQ (reference sequence). The CDR3 is 14 amino acids. CDR3: CASSLYGRKDTQYF. CDR3 DNA: TGTGCCAGCAGCTTATACGGGAGAAAGGATACGCAGTATTTT.

Worth noting for this clonotype: As the CDR3 is not closed by the conserved phenylalanine or tryptophan, this likely results from a read error. The chain couples TRBV9 to TRBJ1-6; TRBD1 matches at 9 bases. With V trimmed by 4 bases and J by 7 bases, 6 bases remained unmatched. The CDR3 loop spans 15 amino acids. The germline V gene encodes CDR1 SGDLS and CDR2 YYNGEE. CDR3 amino acids: CASSPEGTGNSPLHI. DNA for the CDR3: TGTGCCAGCAGCCCCGAGGGGACAGGGAATTCACCCCTCCACATT.

This clonotype was recorded a few times. V gene TRBV4-2 combines with J gene TRBJ2-3; TRBD2 aligns across 11 bases. This CDR3 region has 17 residues. The V gene end was trimmed by 3 bases and the J gene end by 0 bases; junction bases not matched to a gene: 5. From germline, CDR1 is LGHNA and CDR2 YNFKEQ. The CDR3 reads CASSHFGTSGSTDTQYF. As DNA, the CDR3 is TGTGCCAGCAGCCATTTCGGGACTAGCGGTAGCACAGATACGCAGTATTTT.

The V and J genes are TRBV20-1 and TRBJ2-1; D is uncertain. The CDR3 is 11 residues long. The germline gives CDR1 DFQATT, CDR2 SNEGSKA (reference sequence). Deletions cut 3 bases from V and 7 bases from J, with 7 bases between. CDR3 sequence (DNA): TGCAGTGCTAGTGAGTTAAATGAGCAGTTCTTC. Translated, it gives CSASELNEQFF.